This record concerns one T cell receptor beta chain sequence. Its antigen is not known. The V gene's germline CDR1 is DFQATT and CDR2 SNEGSKA (reference sequence). Trimming took 0 bases from V and 3 from J, leaving 8 bases between them. There are 13 residues in the CDR3. These data belong to a study of blood T cells in healthy people across ages. Study-level points and caveats: Donors of long life had a larger count of naive CD4+ cells and greater diversity than aged donors. With age, beta diversity per million T cells declined roughly linearly, significantly by 40. PBMCs left unsorted prevented a conclusive naive versus antigen-experienced comparison.

PBMCs, at least 6 million per sample, were isolated. A second 7 to 11 cycle PCR used barcoded and J-beta primers. One entry per CDR3 protein results from TCRdb running MiXCR on the 5' RACE reads. The table lists hundreds of thousands of distinct CDR3 sequences, over 40% of them singletons. This rearrangement joins TRBV20-1 to TRBJ1-1; no definite D call. The TCR sequence derives from a woman at least 80 years old in good health. The sequencing sample was made of blood. The CDR3 coding sequence is TGCAGTGCTAGAGAAGACGGGGACACTGAAGCTTTCTTT. This gives the protein CSAREDGDTEAFF.